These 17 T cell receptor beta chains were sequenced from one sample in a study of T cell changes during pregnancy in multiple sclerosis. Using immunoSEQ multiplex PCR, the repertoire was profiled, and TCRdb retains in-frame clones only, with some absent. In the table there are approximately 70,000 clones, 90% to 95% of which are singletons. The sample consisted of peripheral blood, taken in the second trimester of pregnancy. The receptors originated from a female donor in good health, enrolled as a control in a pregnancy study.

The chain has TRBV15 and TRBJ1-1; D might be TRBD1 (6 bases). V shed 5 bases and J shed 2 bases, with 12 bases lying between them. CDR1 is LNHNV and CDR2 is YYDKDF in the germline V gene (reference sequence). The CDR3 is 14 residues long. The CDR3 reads CATSGNRENTEAFF. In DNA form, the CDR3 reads TGTGCCACCAGCGGAAACAGGGAAAACACTGAAGCTTTCTTT.

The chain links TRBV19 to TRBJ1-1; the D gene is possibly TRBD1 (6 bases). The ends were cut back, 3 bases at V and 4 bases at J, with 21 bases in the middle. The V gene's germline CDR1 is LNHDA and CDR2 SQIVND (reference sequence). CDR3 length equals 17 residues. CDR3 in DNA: TGTGCCAGTAGTATTGCCCTACAACAGGGTGTTGGCACTGAAGCTTTCTTT. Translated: CASSIALQQGVGTEAFF.

As DNA, the CDR3 is TGCGCCAGCAGCCAAGAAGGGACTAGCGGGAGGGCCAATACGCAGTATTTT. It specifies CASSQEGTSGRANTQYF. V is TRBV4-3 and J is TRBJ2-3; 16 bases map to TRBD2. The CDR3 is 17 amino acids. Trimming took 0 bases from V and 7 from J; bases not matched to a gene: 4. Germline CDR1 and CDR2: LGHNA and YSLEER.

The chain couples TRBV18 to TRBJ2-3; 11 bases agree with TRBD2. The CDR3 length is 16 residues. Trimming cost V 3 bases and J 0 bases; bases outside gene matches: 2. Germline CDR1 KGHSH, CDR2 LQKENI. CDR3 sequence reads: CASSPTSGASTDTQYF. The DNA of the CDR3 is TGTGCCAGCTCACCGACTAGCGGGGCTAGCACAGATACGCAGTATTTT.

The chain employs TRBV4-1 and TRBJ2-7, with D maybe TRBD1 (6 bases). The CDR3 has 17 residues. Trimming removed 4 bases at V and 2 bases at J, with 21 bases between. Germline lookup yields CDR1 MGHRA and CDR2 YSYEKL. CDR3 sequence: CASSPVPGRDTAYEQYF. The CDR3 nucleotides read TGCGCCAGCAGCCCAGTCCCCGGCCGGGACACCGCCTACGAGCAGTACTTC.

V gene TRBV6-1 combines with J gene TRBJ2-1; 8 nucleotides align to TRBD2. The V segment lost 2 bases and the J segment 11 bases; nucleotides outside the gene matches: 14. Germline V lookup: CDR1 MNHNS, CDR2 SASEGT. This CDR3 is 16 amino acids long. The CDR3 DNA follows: TGTGCCAGCAGTGAATCAAGGACTAGCAATCTAAATCAGCAGTTCTTC. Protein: CASSESRTSNLNQQFF.

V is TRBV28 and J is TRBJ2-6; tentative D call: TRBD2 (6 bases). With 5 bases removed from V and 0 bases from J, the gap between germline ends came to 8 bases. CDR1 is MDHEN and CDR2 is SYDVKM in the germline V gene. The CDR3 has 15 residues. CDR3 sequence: CASSDSGSGANVLTF. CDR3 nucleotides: TGTGCCAGCAGTGATAGCGGCTCTGGGGCCAACGTCCTGACTTTC.

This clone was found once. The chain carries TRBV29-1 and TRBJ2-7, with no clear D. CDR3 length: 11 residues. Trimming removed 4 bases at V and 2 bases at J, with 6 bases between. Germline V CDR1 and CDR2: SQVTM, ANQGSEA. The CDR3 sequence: CSVGAAYEQYF. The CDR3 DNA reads TGCAGCGTTGGCGCGGCCTACGAGCAGTACTTC.

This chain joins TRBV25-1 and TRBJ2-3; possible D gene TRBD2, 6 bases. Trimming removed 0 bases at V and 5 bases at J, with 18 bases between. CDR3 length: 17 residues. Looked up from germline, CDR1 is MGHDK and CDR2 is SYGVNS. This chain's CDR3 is CASSEYARGSSQDTQYF. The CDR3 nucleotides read TGTGCCAGCAGTGAATATGCCCGGGGGTCGTCACAAGATACGCAGTATTTT.

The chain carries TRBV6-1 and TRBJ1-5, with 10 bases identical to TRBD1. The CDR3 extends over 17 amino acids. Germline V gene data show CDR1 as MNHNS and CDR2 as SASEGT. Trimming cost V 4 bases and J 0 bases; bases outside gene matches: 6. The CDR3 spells CASSASRDRGSNQPQHF. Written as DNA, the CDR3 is TGTGCCAGCAGTGCGTCCCGGGACAGGGGTAGCAATCAGCCCCAGCATTTT.

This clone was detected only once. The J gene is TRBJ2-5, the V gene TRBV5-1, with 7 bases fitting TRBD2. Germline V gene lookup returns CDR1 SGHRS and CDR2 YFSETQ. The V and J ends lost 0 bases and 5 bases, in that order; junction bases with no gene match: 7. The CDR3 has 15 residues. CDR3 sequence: CASSLVADGRETQYF. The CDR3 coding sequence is TGCGCCAGCAGCTTGGTTGCGGACGGGAGGGAGACCCAGTACTTC.

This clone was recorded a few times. The CDR3 sequence: CASSEGDRGDTEAFF. Here the CDR3 DNA reads TGTGCCAGCAGTGAGGGGGACAGGGGAGACACTGAAGCTTTCTTT. The rearrangement joins TRBV6-1 to TRBJ1-1, with 10 bases matching TRBD1. This CDR3 is 15 amino acids long. Germline CDR1 and CDR2: MNHNS and SASEGT. J gave up 3 bases and V 3 bases, and 4 bases lay outside the gene matches.

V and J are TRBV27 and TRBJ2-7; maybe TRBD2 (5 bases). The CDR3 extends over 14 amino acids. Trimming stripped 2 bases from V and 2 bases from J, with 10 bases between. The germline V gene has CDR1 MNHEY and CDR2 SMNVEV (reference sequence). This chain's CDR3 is CASSLLGEAYEQYF. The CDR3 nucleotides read TGTGCCAGCAGTTTACTCGGGGAAGCCTACGAGCAGTACTTC.

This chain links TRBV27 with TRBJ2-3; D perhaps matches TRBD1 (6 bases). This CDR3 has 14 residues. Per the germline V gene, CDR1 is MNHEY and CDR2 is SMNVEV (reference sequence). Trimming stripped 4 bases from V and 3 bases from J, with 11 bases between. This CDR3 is CASSYGRGTDTQYF. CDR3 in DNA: TGTGCCAGCAGTTACGGCAGGGGTACAGATACGCAGTATTTT.

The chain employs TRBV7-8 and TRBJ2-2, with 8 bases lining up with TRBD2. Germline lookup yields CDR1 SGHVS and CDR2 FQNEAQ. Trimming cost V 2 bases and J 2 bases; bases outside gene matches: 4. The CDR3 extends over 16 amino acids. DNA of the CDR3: TGTGCCAGCAGCTTACGAGCGGGAGCAAACACCGGGGAGCTGTTTTTT. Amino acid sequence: CASSLRAGANTGELFF.

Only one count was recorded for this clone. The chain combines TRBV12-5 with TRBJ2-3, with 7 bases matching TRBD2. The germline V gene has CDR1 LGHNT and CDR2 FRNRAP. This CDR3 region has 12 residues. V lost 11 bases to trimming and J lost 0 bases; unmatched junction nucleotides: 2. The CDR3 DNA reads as TGTGCTGAGGGACTAAGCACAGATACGCAGTATTTT. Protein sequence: CAEGLSTDTQYF.

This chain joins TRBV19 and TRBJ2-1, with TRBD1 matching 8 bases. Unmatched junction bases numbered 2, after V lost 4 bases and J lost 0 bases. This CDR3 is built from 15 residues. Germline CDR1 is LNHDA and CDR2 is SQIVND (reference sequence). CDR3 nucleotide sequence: TGTGCCAGTAGTACAGACAGGGGCTCCTACAATGAGCAGTTCTTC. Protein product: CASSTDRGSYNEQFF.